The clone carrying this TCR beta chain was seen a single time. The CDR3 sequence is 13 residues long. CDR1 SGHTA and CDR2 FQGTGA come from the germline V gene. Trimming removed 6 bases from V and 2 bases from J, with 9 bases in between. The data belong to a study of blood T cell repertoires in COVID-19. Authors' methods: Estimation of nucleated cell counts was performed using reference gene primer amplification. The assay was immunoSEQ multiplex PCR, and TCRdb's table has in-frame clones only and misses some. V, J and clone size are those of that table, while D and trimming were read from the DNA. This table holds about 180,000 clones, more than 70% found once.

Sequencing input: peripheral blood. The sequence came from a person aged 70 to 85 with COVID-19, enrolled during active disease. The chain carries TRBV7-3 and TRBJ2-3, with D hard to call. Here the CDR3 DNA reads TGTGCCAGCAGTATGAGAGCCACAGATACGCAGTATTTT. Amino acids: CASSMRATDTQYF.